The 5 T cell receptor beta chains below were found in one sample sequenced in a study of CD8 T cells in Susac syndrome. Random hexamers served to reverse transcribe roughly 0.5 to 1 ug RNA. MiXCR, applied by TCRdb to the immunoSEQ multiplex PCR reads, yields one record per CDR3 protein. The table has around 280,000 distinct CDR3 sequences, around 84% seen once. Sequencing input: CD8+ T cells from PBMCs. The origin of the receptors is a human donor with multiple sclerosis.

The CDR3 reads CASRHDRGTYEQYF. In nucleotides, the CDR3 is TGCGCCAGCAGACATGACAGGGGCACCTACGAGCAGTACTTC. This chain links TRBV4-1 with TRBJ2-7, with 8 nucleotides matching TRBD1. CDR3 size: 14 residues. CDR1 MGHRA and CDR2 YSYEKL come from the germline V gene. The ends lost 6 bases at V and 2 bases at J; junction bases unmatched: 6.

This chain's CDR3 is CASLSGRGKDGYTF. CDR3 coding DNA: TGTGCCAGCTTATCGGGCCGGGGGAAGGACGGCTACACCTTC. The chain has TRBV12-3 or TRBV12-4 and TRBJ1-2; D might be TRBD1 (5 bases). The length of the CDR3 is 14 residues. V gave up 8 bases and J gave up 8 bases, with 21 bases separating them.

This rearrangement joins TRBV7-6 to TRBJ2-3; 7 bases are a match to TRBD2. The J segment lost 6 bases and the V segment lost 4 bases, leaving 10 bases of the junction unmatched. CDR3 size: 15 residues. Per the germline V gene, CDR1 is SGHVS and CDR2 is FNYEAQ. The CDR3 nucleotides read TGTGCCAGCAGCTCACTAGCGAGAAAAGGGGATACGCAGTATTTT. Protein: CASSSLARKGDTQYF.

The chain uses TRBV27 and TRBJ1-1; no clear D gene. The CDR3 is made up of 13 amino acids. V was cut by 3 bases and J by 4 bases, with 9 bases left in between. Per the germline V gene, CDR1 is MNHEY and CDR2 is SMNVEV (reference sequence). CDR3: CASSLEVGTEAFF. DNA of the CDR3: TGTGCCAGCAGTTTGGAAGTGGGCACTGAAGCTTTCTTT.

The CDR3 is CATSSPYLGGGNEQFF. DNA for the CDR3: TGTGCCACCAGCAGTCCTTATCTCGGGGGCGGGAATGAGCAGTTCTTC. The gene calls are TRBV15 and TRBJ2-1; D is perhaps TRBD1 or TRBD2 (6 bases each). This CDR3 contains 16 residues. CDR1 and CDR2 from the germline V gene are LNHNV and YYDKDF (reference sequence). V lost 3 bases, J lost 7 bases, and 19 bases lay in between.